The next 25 T cell receptor beta chains were all read from a single sample in a study of regulatory T cells in long-lasting Graves disease. CDR3 regions were amplified by Arm-PCR using iRepertoire HTBI primers to build TCR beta libraries. TCRdb itself ran the multiplex PCR reads through MiXCR, one entry per CDR3 protein. Here the sample spans some 240,000 distinct CDR3 sequences, 15% to 20% being singletons. Specified time point: newly diagnosed GD, antithyroid drugs for less than 3 months. PBMCs provided the RNA from which the TCR library was made. This sample was shared with a second study, whose subject was T cells in Graves' hyperthyroidism and ophthalmopathy.

The sample was peripheral blood mononuclear cells (PBMCs), taken at new diagnosis, from a patient treated with antithyroid drugs. The source of these receptors is a woman in her 30s with Graves disease.

To note about this clonotype: The junction and the germline gene differ at one end; a read error may be behind it. This CDR3 is CASSLGLQGNFKQPQPF. CDR3 DNA: TGTGCCAGCAGCTTAGGCCTACAGGGGAATTTTAAGCAGCCCCAGCCTTTC. The chain couples TRBV11-2 to TRBJ1-5; 7 bases line up with TRBD1. The V gene's germline CDR1 is SGHAT and CDR2 FQNNGV. This CDR3 comprises 17 residues.

The chain couples TRBV14 to TRBJ2-7; 8 bases are shared with TRBD2. The CDR3 sequence is 14 residues long. Per germline, CDR1 SGHDN and CDR2 FVKESK. V was pared by 4 bases and J by 7 bases, with 9 bases of the junction left unmatched. The CDR3 DNA reads TGTGCCAGCAGCCCCCGGGGGGGGCTCCCTGAGCAGTACTTC. Protein product: CASSPRGGLPEQYF.

This clonotype was picked up one time. It differs at one base from a far larger clone, so likely a read error. The chain carries TRBV28 and TRBJ2-1; 7 bases line up with TRBD1. The ends lost 2 bases at V and 10 bases at J; junction bases unmatched: 11. The length of the CDR3 is 15 residues. CDR1 MDHEN and CDR2 SYDVKM come from the germline V gene. CDR3 region: CASSLADRAPYEQFF. CDR3 bases: TGTGCCAGCAGTTTAGCCGACAGGGCCCCCTACGAGCAGTTCTTC.

Of note for this clonotype: At one of its ends the junction is not consistent with the germline gene, which may arise from a read error. The chain employs TRBV6-1 and TRBJ2-6, with a weak D call TRBD1 (6 bases). Germline CDR1 reads MNHNS; CDR2 reads SASEGT. The CDR3 is 15 residues long. This chain's CDR3 is CAAGTDRLGANALTF. Here the CDR3 DNA reads TGTGCCGCAGGGACGGACCGTCTGGGGGCCAACGCCCTGACTTTC.

As regards this clonotype: A far larger clone is only one base removed, so a read error is likely. The J gene is TRBJ2-1, the V gene TRBV30; the D is unclear. The J call is doubtful: the DNA matches TRBJ1-2 better. CDR1 and CDR2 (germline): GTSNPN, SVGIG (reference sequence). The CDR3 spans 12 residues. The CDR3 sequence: CAWSGRSYGYTF. As DNA, the CDR3 is TGTGCCTGGAGCGGGAGGTCTTATGGCTACACCTTC.

Ten or more counts support this clonotype. The rearrangement links TRBV28 to TRBJ1-5; D unclear. Germline V lookup: CDR1 MDHEN, CDR2 SYDVKM. CDR3 size: 16 residues. With 6 bases removed from V and 1 base from J, the gap between germline ends came to 16 bases. CDR3 protein: CASSLDRVSSNQPQHF. The CDR3 DNA sequence: TGTGCCAGCAGCCTTGATCGGGTTTCGAGCAATCAGCCCCAGCATTTT.

The V gene is TRBV6-9, the J gene TRBJ2-3, with D possibly being TRBD2 (5 bases). The J call may be mistaken, given a closer DNA end match to TRBJ2-7. The CDR3 extends over 14 amino acids. Germline loops: CDR1 MNHGY, CDR2 SVAAGI. CDR3 residues: CASSYGGFAYEQYF. The CDR3 bases are TGTGCCAGCAGTTATGGCGGGTTCGCCTACGAGCAGTACTTC.

This clonotype was detected only a few times. V usage is TRBV27 and J usage is TRBJ2-2; a weak D match, TRBD2 (5 bases). Per germline, CDR1 MNHEY and CDR2 SMNVEV (reference sequence). Trimming removed 5 bases from V and 4 bases from J, with 20 bases in between. The CDR3 loop spans 17 amino acids. This chain's CDR3 is CASSHPSLPRGTGELFF. The CDR3 DNA follows: TGTGCCAGCAGTCACCCTAGCCTCCCCCGTGGCACCGGGGAGCTGTTTTTT.

Note on this clonotype: Given a far larger clone just one base away, this is likely a sequencing read error. V is TRBV28 and J is TRBJ2-1; D remains ambiguous. The V end lost 6 bases, the J end lost 10 bases, and 22 bases lay between the germline ends. Looked up from germline, CDR1 is MDHEN and CDR2 is SYDVKM. This CDR3 contains 15 residues. The DNA for the CDR3 is TGTGCCAGCAGCCATTCGGGCCCGAGCTCCTACGAGCAGTTCTTC. This translates into CASSHSGPSSYEQFF.

This clonotype was observed many times. The chain has TRBV29-1 and TRBJ2-2; a possible D gene is TRBD2 (7 bases). CDR1 and CDR2 from the germline V gene are SQVTM and ANQGSEA. This CDR3 has 14 amino acids. V was trimmed by 7 bases and J by 1 base, leaving 13 bases between them. CDR3 region: CSGGRGKNTGELFF. CDR3 DNA sequence: TGCAGCGGGGGGAGGGGGAAGAACACCGGGGAGCTGTTTTTT.

This clonotype was recorded at least ten times. This rearrangement joins TRBV6-1 to TRBJ1-1, with 8 nucleotides matching TRBD1. V dropped 7 bases and J dropped 1; count of bases not matched to a gene: 5. The CDR3 length is 14 residues. Germline V gene lookup returns CDR1 MNHNS and CDR2 SASEGT. The CDR3 spells CASISRGQNTEAFF. Written as DNA, the CDR3 is TGTGCCAGCATAAGCAGGGGGCAGAACACTGAAGCTTTCTTT.

In this sample, this clonotype turned up many times. The chain employs TRBV28 and TRBJ2-2; D unresolved. Trimming stripped 5 bases from V and 9 bases from J, with 13 bases between. The CDR3 is made up of 13 amino acids. Germline V gene data show CDR1 as MDHEN and CDR2 as SYDVKM. In nucleotides, the CDR3 is TGTGCCAGCAGTCCCCCGGGTTCCAGGGAGCTGTTTTTT. This codes for CASSPPGSRELFF.

This clonotype has only a few counts. This rearrangement joins TRBV20-1 to TRBJ1-5, with D unclear. The CDR3 totals 13 residues. The V and J ends lost 6 bases and 0 bases respectively, with 9 bases between them. Germline V gives CDR1 DFQATT, CDR2 SNEGSKA (reference sequence). In DNA form, the CDR3 reads TGCAGTGCGGCAGAAGGTAGCAATCAGCCCCAGCATTTT. This encodes CSAAEGSNQPQHF.

Only a few counts were recorded for this clonotype. The V gene is TRBV3-1, the J gene TRBJ2-2; 8 bases map to TRBD1. V was clipped by 4 bases and J by 1 base; unmatched bases: 2. The CDR3 has 15 residues. Germline V gene sequence: CDR1 LGHDT, CDR2 YNNKEL (reference sequence). The DNA for the CDR3 is TGTGCCAGCAGCCCTACAGGGGGGAACACCGGGGAGCTGTTTTTT. It specifies CASSPTGGNTGELFF.

This clonotype was counted many times. The rearrangement links TRBV28 to TRBJ1-2; 10 nucleotides match TRBD1. V shed 5 bases and J 7 bases; nucleotides not matched to a gene: 7. CDR1 and CDR2 (germline): MDHEN, SYDVKM. This CDR3 region has 14 residues. CDR3 sequence (DNA): TGTGCCAGCAGTCCCTCGACAGGGGGCAGTGGCTACACCTTC. Translation: CASSPSTGGSGYTF.

The table lists this clonotype with many counts. Here the CDR3 reads CSEQGAVTGELFF. CDR3 coding DNA: TGCAGTGAGCAGGGGGCTGTGACCGGGGAGCTGTTTTTT. V is TRBV20-1 and J is TRBJ2-2; 8 bases agree with TRBD1. The CDR3 sequence is 13 residues long. Losses at the gene ends were 7 bases for V and 5 bases for J; bases not matched to a gene: 6. CDR1 and CDR2 (germline): DFQATT, SNEGSKA (reference sequence).

Notes on this clonotype: Germline and junction disagree at one end, which may indicate a read error. The rearrangement uses TRBV3-1 and TRBJ2-1, with 9 bases lining up with TRBD2. Germline V gene lookup returns CDR1 LGHDT and CDR2 YNNKEL (reference sequence). This CDR3 is 19 amino acids long. CDR3 amino acids: CPSRQDKLRPSGGPNEQFF. For the CDR3, the DNA is TGTCCCAGCAGGCAAGACAAGTTGCGACCCAGCGGGGGGCCGAATGAGCAGTTCTTC.

This clonotype was seen a few times. The chain recombines TRBV6-4 with TRBJ1-5; D might be TRBD1 (6 bases). This CDR3 comprises 11 residues. Per germline, CDR1 MRHNA and CDR2 SNTAGT. Trimming took off 5 bases at V and 15 bases at J, with 14 bases between the two ends. The CDR3 loop is CASSPRGRRHF. DNA for the CDR3: TGTGCCAGCAGTCCCAGGGGAAGGAGGCATTTT.

This clonotype has a count of ten or more. The rearrangement uses TRBV28 and TRBJ2-5; D possibly corresponds to TRBD1 (5 bases). Germline V gene sequence: CDR1 MDHEN, CDR2 SYDVKM. The CDR3 sequence is 15 residues long. The V end was cut by 4 bases, the J end by 1 base, with 13 bases between. This chain's CDR3 is CASSSDTSFQETQYF. The CDR3 nucleotides are TGTGCCAGCAGTTCGGACACTTCTTTCCAAGAGACCCAGTACTTC.

The sample holds many counts of this clonotype. The genes are TRBV14 and TRBJ2-7, with 7 bases aligning to TRBD2. CDR3 length equals 17 residues. The germline CDR1 and CDR2 sequences are SGHDN and FVKESK. The V gene end was trimmed by 0 bases and the J gene end by 1 base; junction bases not matched to a gene: 9. The CDR3 here is CASSQERGGSGSYEQYF. In DNA form, the CDR3 reads TGTGCCAGCAGCCAAGAAAGGGGCGGGAGTGGGTCCTACGAGCAGTACTTC.

This clonotype was recorded a few times. Germline and junction disagree at one end, which may indicate a read error. The rearrangement links TRBV19 to TRBJ2-2; the D call may be TRBD1 or TRBD2 (6 bases each). Germline loops: CDR1 LNHDA, CDR2 SQIVND (reference sequence). CDR3 length: 12 residues. In DNA form, the CDR3 reads TGCGGGGCAGGGGACTCCACCGGGGAGCTGTTTTTT. Translated, it gives CGAGDSTGELFF.

Ten or more counts support this clonotype. The chain employs TRBV5-1 and TRBJ2-2, with 9 bases aligning to TRBD2. The CDR3 contains 17 residues. CDR1 is SGHRS and CDR2 is YFSETQ in the germline V gene. Unmatched junction bases numbered 13, after V lost 4 bases and J lost 6 bases. CDR3 protein: CASSPNLRASGAGELFF. DNA for the CDR3: TGCGCCAGCAGCCCCAACCTAAGAGCTAGCGGGGCCGGGGAGCTGTTTTTT.

This clonotype was detected many times. The V gene is TRBV15, the J gene TRBJ1-2; a possible D gene is TRBD1 (6 bases). Trimming pared 1 base from V and 2 bases from J, leaving 11 bases between. The CDR3 is 15 residues long. CDR1 LNHNV and CDR2 YYDKDF come from the germline V gene (reference sequence). In nucleotides, the CDR3 is TGTGCCACCAGCAGAGGGGCTGACAGGAACTATGGCTACACCTTC. It codes for CATSRGADRNYGYTF.

This clonotype was picked up many times. The chain employs TRBV30 and TRBJ2-1; D might be TRBD2 (6 bases). Trimming removed 7 bases at V and 4 bases at J, with 8 bases between. The CDR3 has 11 amino acids. Germline V gene sequence: CDR1 GTSNPN, CDR2 SVGIG (reference sequence). CDR3 sequence reads: CAFGTYNEQFF. The CDR3 coding sequence is TGTGCCTTCGGGACTTACAATGAGCAGTTCTTC.

The chain carries TRBV12-3 or TRBV12-4 and TRBJ2-5; D is perhaps TRBD1 (5 bases). The V end lost 2 bases, the J end lost 1 base, and 8 bases lay between the germline ends. The length of the CDR3 is 14 residues. Here the CDR3 reads CASSLFDSQETQYF. The CDR3 DNA follows: TGTGCCAGCAGTTTATTCGACAGCCAAGAGACCCAGTACTTC.